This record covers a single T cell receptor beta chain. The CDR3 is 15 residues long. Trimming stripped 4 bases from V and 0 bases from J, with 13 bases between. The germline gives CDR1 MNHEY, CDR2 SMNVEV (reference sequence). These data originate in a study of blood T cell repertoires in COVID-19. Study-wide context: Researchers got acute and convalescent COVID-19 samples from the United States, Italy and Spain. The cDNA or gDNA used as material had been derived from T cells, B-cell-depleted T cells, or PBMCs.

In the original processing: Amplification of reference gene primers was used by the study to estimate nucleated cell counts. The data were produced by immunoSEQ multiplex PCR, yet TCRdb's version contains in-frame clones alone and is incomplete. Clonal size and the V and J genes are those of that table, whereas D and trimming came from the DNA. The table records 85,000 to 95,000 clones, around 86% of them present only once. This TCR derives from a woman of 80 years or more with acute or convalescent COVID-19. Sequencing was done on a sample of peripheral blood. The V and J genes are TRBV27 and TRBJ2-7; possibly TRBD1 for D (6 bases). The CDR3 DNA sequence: TGTGCCAGCAGTTCCAGACCGGGACACTCCTACGAGCAGTACTTC. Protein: CASSSRPGHSYEQYF.